The present T cell receptor beta chain was sequenced within a study of shared T cell receptors in the human thymus. The germline CDR1 and CDR2 sequences are MDHEN and SYDVKM. This CDR3 is built from 16 residues. V lost 6 bases, J lost 2 bases, and 10 bases stayed unmatched. Assay used: immunoSEQ multiplex PCR; TCRdb lists only in-frame clones, some missing. Counted here are about 380,000 clones, roughly 94% occurring once; the ten biggest clones make up roughly 0.02%. The chain couples TRBV28 to TRBJ2-3; TRBD2 matches at 8 bases. The TCR originated in a human donor. The sample comprised thymocytes. The CDR3, as DNA: TGTGCCAGCAGGGGCCAGGGAGCGGGGGCCACAGATACGCAGTATTTT. This encodes CASRGQGAGATDTQYF.